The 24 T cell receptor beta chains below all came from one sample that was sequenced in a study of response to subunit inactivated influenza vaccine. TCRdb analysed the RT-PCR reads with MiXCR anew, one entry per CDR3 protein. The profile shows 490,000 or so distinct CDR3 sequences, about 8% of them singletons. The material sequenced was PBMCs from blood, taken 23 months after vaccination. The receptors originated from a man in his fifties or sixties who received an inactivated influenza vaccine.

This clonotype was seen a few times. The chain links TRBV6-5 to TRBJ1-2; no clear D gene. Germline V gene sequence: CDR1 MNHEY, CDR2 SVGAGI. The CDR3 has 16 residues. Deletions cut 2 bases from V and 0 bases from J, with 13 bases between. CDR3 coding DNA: TGTGCCAGCAGTTACACGGGCGGACCATCTAACTATGGCTACACCTTC. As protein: CASSYTGGPSNYGYTF.

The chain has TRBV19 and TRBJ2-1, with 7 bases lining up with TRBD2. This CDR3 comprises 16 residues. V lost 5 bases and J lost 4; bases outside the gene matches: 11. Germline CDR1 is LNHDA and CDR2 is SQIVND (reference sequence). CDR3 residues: CASSDDPTSVYNEQFF. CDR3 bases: TGTGCCAGTAGTGACGACCCCACTAGCGTGTACAATGAGCAGTTCTTC.

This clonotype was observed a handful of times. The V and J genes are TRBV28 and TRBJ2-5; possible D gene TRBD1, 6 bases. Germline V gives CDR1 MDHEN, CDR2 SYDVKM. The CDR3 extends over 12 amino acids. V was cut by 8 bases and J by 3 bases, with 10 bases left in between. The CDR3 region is CASQQGKETQYF. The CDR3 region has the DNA TGTGCCAGCCAACAGGGAAAAGAGACCCAGTACTTC.

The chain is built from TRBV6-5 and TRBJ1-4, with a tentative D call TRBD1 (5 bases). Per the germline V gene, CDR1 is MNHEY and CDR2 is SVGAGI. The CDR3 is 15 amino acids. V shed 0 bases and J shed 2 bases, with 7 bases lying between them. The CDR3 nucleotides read TGTGCCAGCAGTTACTCGGGACCGACTAATGAAAAACTGTTTTTT. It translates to CASSYSGPTNEKLFF.

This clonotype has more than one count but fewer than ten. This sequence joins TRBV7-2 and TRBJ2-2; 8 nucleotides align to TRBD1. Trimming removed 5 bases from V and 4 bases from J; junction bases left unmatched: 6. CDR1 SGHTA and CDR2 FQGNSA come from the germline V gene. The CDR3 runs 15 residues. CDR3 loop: CASSRKQGATGELFF. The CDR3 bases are TGTGCCAGCAGCCGGAAGCAGGGGGCCACCGGGGAGCTGTTTTTT.

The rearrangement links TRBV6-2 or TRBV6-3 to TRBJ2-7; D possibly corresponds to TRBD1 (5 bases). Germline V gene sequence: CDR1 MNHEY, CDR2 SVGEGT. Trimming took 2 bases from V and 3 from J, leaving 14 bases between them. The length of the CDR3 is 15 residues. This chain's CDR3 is CASSYLLDINYEQYF. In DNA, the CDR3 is TGTGCCAGCAGTTACCTACTGGACATTAACTACGAGCAGTACTTC.

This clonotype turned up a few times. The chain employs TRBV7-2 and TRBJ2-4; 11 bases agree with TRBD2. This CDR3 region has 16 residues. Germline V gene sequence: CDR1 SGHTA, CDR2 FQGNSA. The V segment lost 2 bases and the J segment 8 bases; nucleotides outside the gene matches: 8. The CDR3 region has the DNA TGTGCCAGCAGCTTATCACAGGCTAGCGGGAGGTACATTCAGTACTTC. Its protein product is CASSLSQASGRYIQYF.

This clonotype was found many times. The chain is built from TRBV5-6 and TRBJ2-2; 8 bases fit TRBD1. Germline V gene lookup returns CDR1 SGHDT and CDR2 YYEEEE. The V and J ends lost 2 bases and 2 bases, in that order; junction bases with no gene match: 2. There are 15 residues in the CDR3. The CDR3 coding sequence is TGTGCCAGCAGCTTACAGGGGGTCAACACCGGGGAGCTGTTTTTT. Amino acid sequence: CASSLQGVNTGELFF.

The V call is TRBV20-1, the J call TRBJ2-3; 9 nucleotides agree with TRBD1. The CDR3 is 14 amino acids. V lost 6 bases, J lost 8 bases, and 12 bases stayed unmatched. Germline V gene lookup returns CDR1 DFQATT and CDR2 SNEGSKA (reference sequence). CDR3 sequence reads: CSASPGTGYGTQYF. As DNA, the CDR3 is TGCAGTGCCAGTCCCGGGACAGGGTACGGTACGCAGTATTTT.

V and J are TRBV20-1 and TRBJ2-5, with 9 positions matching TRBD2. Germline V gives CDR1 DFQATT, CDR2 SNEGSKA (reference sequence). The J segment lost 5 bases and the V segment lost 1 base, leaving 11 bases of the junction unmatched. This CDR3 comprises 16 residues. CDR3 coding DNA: TGCAGTGCTAGAGCCAGACTAGCGGAGTCGAAGGAGACCCAGTACTTC. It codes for CSARARLAESKETQYF.

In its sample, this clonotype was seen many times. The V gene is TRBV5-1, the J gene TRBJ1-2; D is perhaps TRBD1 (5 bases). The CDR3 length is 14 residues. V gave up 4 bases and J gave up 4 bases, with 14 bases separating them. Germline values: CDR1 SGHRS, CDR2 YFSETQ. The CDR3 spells CASSPAPGAYGYTF. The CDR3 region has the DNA TGCGCCAGCAGCCCAGCGCCCGGGGCCTATGGCTACACCTTC.

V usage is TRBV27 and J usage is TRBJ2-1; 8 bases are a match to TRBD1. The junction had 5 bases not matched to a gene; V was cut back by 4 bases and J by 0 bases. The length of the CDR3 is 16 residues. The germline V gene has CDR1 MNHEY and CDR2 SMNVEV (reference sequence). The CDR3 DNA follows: TGTGCCAGCAGTTATCGACAGGGGCTCTCCTACAATGAGCAGTTCTTC. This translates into CASSYRQGLSYNEQFF.

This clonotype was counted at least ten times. The chain's CDR3 is CATSGGEGNSPLHF. The DNA for the CDR3 is TGTGCCACCAGTGGAGGTGAGGGTAATTCACCCCTCCACTTT. The chain links TRBV15 to TRBJ1-6, with D hard to call. Germline V lookup: CDR1 LNHNV, CDR2 YYDKDF (reference sequence). The CDR3 is made up of 14 amino acids. V lost 6 bases and J lost 6, with 12 bases in between.

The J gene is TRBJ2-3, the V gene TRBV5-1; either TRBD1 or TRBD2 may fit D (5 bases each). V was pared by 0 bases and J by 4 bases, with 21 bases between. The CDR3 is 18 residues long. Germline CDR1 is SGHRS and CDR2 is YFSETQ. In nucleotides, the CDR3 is TGCGCCAGCAGCTTGGCCCAAAAGGCTAGGGGCGGGCCAGATACGCAGTATTTT. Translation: CASSLAQKARGGPDTQYF.

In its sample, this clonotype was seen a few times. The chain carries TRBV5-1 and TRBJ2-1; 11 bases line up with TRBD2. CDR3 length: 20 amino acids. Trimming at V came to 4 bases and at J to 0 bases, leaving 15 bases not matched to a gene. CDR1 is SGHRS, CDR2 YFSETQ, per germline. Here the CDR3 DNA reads TGCGCCAGCAGCACCATCCCGGGACTAGCGGTACTTAGCTCCTACAATGAGCAGTTCTTC. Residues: CASSTIPGLAVLSSYNEQFF.

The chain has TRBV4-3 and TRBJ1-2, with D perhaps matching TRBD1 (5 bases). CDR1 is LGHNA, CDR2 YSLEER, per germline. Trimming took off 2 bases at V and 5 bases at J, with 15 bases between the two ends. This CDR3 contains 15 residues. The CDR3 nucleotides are TGCGCCAGCAGCCAACACGGGGCATTAGGGTATGGCTACACCTTC. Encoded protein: CASSQHGALGYGYTF.

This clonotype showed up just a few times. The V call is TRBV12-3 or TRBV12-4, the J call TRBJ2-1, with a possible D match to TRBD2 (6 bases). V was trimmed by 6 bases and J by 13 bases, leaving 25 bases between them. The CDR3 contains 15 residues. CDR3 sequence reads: CASSEITGLSGIQFF. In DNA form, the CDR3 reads TGTGCCAGCAGCGAGATCACGGGACTCTCGGGAATACAGTTCTTC.

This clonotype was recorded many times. The CDR3 sequence is CASSRRGRYYGYTF. The CDR3 nucleotides read TGTGCCAGCAGCCGCCGGGGAAGGTACTATGGCTACACCTTC. V gene TRBV7-9 combines with J gene TRBJ1-2; D is unclear. Trimming stripped 5 bases from V and 3 bases from J, with 13 bases between. CDR1 is SEHNR, CDR2 FQNEAQ, per germline (reference sequence). The CDR3 spans 14 residues.

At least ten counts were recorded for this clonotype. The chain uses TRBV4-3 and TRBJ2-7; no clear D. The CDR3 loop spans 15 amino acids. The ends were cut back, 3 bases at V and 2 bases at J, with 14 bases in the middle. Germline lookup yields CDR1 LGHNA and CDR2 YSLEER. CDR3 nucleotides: TGCGCCAGCAGCCAGGCCCTCGACGGTGCCTACGAGCAGTACTTC. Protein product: CASSQALDGAYEQYF.

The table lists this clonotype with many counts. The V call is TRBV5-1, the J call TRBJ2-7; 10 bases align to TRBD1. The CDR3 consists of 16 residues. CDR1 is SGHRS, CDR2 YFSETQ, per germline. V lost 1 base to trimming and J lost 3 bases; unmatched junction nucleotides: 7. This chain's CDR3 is CASSLNRGQGFYEQYF. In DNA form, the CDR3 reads TGCGCCAGCAGCTTGAATCGGGGACAGGGGTTCTACGAGCAGTACTTC. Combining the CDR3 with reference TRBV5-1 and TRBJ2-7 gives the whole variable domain KAGVTQTPRYLIKTRGQQVTLSCSPISGHRSVSWYQQTPGQGLQFLFEYFSETQRNKGNFPGRFSGRQFSNSRSEMNVSTLELGDSALYLCASSLNRGQGFYEQYFGPGTRLTVT.

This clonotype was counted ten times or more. CDR3 in amino acids: CASSFRGNTEAFF. CDR3 DNA: TGTGCCAGCAGTTTTAGAGGGAACACTGAAGCTTTCTTT. V gene TRBV12-3 or TRBV12-4 combines with J gene TRBJ1-1; D is undetermined. Trimming took 3 bases from V and 1 from J, leaving 6 bases between them. The CDR3 consists of 13 residues.

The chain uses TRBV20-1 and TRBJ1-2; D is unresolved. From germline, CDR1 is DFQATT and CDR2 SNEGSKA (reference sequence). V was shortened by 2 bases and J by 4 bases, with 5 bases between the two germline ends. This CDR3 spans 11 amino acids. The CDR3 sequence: CSARRIYGYTF. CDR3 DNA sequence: TGCAGTGCTAGAAGGATCTATGGCTACACCTTC.

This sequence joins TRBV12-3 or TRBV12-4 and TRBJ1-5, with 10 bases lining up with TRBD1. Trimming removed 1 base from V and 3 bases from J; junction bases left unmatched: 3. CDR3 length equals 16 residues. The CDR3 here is CASSLEGTGANQPQHF. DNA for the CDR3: TGTGCCAGCAGTTTAGAAGGGACAGGGGCCAATCAGCCCCAGCATTTT.

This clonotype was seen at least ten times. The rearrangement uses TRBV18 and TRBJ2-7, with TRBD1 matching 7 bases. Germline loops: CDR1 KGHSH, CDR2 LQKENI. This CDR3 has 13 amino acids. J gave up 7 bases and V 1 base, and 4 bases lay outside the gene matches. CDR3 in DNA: TGTGCCAGCTCACCACTACAGGGGTGGGAGCAGTACTTC. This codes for CASSPLQGWEQYF.